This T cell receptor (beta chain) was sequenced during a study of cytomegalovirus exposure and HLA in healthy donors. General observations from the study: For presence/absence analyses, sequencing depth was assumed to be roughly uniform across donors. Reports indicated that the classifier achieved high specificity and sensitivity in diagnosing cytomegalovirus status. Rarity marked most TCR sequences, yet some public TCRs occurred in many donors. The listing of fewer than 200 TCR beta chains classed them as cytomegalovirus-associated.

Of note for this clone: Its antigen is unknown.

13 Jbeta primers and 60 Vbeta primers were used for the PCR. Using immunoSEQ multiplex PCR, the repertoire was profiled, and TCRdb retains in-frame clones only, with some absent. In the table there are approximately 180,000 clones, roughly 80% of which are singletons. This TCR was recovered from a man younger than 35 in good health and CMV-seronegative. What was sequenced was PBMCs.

The CDR3: CASTRDGYGYTF. The CDR3 DNA reads TGTGCCAGCACTAGAGACGGTTATGGCTACACCTTC. The rearrangement uses TRBV6-1 and TRBJ1-2; D unclear. The germline V gene encodes CDR1 MNHNS and CDR2 SASEGT. The V gene lost 7 bases and the J gene lost 5 bases, with 11 bases spanning the gap. The CDR3 spans 12 residues.